The rows below give T cell receptor beta chains drawn from one sample of a study of somatic mutations in cytotoxic T cells in rheumatoid arthritis. Using immunoSEQ multiplex PCR, the repertoire was profiled, and TCRdb retains in-frame clones only, with some absent. The profile covers some 30,000 clones, with around 86% appearing a single time and over 9% taken by the ten largest. The specimen was CD8+ T cells sorted from blood. The origin of the receptors is an adult with rheumatoid arthritis. CDR3s include the opening cysteine and the closing phenylalanine or tryptophan. Not all rows give a size; the values are once, few, many and, for expanded clones, a class.

abundance | len | v_gene | CDR3aa
NA | 16 | TRBV28 | CASSLTGVGAMDEQFF
NA | 15 | TRBV13 | CASSLSRGLSYEQYF
NA | 16 | TRBV27 | CASSITPGPGGDTQYF
NA | 13 | TRBV5-1 | CASSFRVGTEAFF
NA | 17 | TRBV19 | CASSHLPPGLASDTQYF
few | 15 | TRBV19 | CASSRRVWGNQPQHF
NA | 15 | TRBV29-1 | CSVEDGQGATYGYTF
NA | 16 | TRBV7-9 | CASSQPFAGGYNEQFF
NA | 13 | TRBV2 | CASTRGGDNEQFF
NA | 13 | TRBV9 | CASSVDGDHEQYF
NA | 15 | TRBV7-9 | CASSPWDGPAYEQYF